This record looks at one T cell receptor (beta chain) sequence and its context. The antigen is undetermined. These data come from a study of cytomegalovirus exposure and HLA in healthy donors. Study-level findings and limits: In a later analysis, the majority of CMV-associated beta chains seemingly showed HLA restriction.

The primer mix had 60 Vbeta and 13 Jbeta primers. Libraries were prepared by immunoSEQ multiplex PCR; TCRdb keeps only in-frame clonotypes and omits some of them. The repertoire includes about 270,000 clones, around two thirds of them detected once, and 2% to 2.5% sits in the top ten. The CDR3 extends over 14 amino acids. V dropped 8 bases and J dropped 5 bases, with 18 bases sitting between them. Per the germline V gene, CDR1 is ENHRY and CDR2 is SYGVKD. Sequenced input: PBMCs. The V and J genes are TRBV10-3 and TRBJ1-1, with a possible D match to TRBD1 (6 bases). The TCR comes from a female donor in good health and CMV-seronegative. This chain's CDR3 is CAIGGQLKSTEAFF. DNA for the CDR3: TGTGCCATCGGTGGACAGCTTAAATCGACTGAAGCTTTCTTT.